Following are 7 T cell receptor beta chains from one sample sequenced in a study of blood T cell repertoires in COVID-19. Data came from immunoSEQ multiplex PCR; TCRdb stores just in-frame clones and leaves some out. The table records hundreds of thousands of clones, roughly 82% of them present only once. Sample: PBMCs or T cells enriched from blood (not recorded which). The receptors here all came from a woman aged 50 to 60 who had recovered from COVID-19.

CDR3 in amino acids: CASSPDVGPGEKLFF. CDR3 sequence (DNA): TGCGCCAGCAGCCCTGATGTGGGGCCCGGGGAAAAACTGTTTTTT. This chain connects TRBV4-1 to TRBJ1-4; D possibly corresponds to TRBD1 (5 bases). Per germline, CDR1 MGHRA and CDR2 YSYEKL. The CDR3 covers 15 residues. V lost 4 bases and J 8 bases, leaving 17 bases between the germline ends.

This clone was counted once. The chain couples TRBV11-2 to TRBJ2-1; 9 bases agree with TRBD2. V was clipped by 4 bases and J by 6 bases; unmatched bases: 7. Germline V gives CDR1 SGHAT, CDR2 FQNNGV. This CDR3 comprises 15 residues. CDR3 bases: TGTGCCAGCAGCTGGCGGGGGGGCCTTGGCAATGAGCAGTTCTTC. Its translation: CASSWRGGLGNEQFF.

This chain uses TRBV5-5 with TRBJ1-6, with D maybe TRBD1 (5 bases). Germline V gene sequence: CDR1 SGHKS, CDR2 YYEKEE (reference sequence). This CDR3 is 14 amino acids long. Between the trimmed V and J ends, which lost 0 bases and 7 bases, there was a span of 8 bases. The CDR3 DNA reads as TGTGCCAGCAGCTTGGCAGGGCCCAATTCACCCCTCCACTTT. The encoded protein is CASSLAGPNSPLHF. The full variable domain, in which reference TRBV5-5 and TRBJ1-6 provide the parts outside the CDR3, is DAGVTQSPTHLIKTRGQQVTLRCSPISGHKSVSWYQQVLGQGPQFIFQYYEKEERGRGNFPDRFSARQFPNYSSELNVNALLLGDSALYLCASSLAGPNSPLHFGNGTRLTVT.

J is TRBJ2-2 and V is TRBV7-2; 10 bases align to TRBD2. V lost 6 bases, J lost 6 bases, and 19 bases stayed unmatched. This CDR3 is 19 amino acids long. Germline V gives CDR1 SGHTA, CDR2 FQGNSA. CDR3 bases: TGTGCCAGCAGTCGATCGGCGCAACAAGCGGGAGGGCCCCCCGGGGAGCTGTTTTTT. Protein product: CASSRSAQQAGGPPGELFF.

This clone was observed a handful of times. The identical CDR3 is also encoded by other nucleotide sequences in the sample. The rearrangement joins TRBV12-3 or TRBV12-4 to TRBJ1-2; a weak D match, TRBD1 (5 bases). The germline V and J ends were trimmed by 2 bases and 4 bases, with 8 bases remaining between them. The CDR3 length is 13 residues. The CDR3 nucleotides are TGTGCCAGCAGTTTAAGGGGAGGCTATGGCTACACCTTC. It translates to CASSLRGGYGYTF.

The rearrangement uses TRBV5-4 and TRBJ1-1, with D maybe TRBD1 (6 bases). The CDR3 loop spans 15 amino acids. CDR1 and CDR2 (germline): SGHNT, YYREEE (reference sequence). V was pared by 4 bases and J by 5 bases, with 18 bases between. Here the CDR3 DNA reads TGTGCCAGCAGCGGGTCGACAGGCCCAAGAACTGAAGCTTTCTTT. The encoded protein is CASSGSTGPRTEAFF.

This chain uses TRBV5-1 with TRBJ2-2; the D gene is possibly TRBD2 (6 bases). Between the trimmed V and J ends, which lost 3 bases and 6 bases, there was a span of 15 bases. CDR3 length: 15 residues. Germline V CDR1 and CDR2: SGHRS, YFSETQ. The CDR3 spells CASSSREVNAGELFF. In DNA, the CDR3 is TGCGCCAGCAGCTCCAGGGAGGTTAACGCCGGGGAGCTGTTTTTT. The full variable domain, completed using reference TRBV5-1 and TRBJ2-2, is KAGVTQTPRYLIKTRGQQVTLSCSPISGHRSVSWYQQTPGQGLQFLFEYFSETQRNKGNFPGRFSGRQFSNSRSEMNVSTLELGDSALYLCASSSREVNAGELFFGEGSRLTVL.